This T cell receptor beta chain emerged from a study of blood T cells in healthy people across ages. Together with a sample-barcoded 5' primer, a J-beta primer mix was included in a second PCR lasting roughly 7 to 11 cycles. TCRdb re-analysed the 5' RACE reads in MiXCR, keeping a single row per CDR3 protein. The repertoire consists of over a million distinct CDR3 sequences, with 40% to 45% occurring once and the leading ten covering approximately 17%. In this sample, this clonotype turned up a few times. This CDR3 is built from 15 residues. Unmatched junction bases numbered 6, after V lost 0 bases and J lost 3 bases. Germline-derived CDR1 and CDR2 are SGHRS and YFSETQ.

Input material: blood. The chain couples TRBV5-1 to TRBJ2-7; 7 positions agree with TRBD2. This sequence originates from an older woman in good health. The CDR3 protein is CASSLGGGLVYEQYF. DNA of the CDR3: TGCGCCAGCAGCTTGGGCGGTGGACTAGTCTACGAGCAGTACTTC.